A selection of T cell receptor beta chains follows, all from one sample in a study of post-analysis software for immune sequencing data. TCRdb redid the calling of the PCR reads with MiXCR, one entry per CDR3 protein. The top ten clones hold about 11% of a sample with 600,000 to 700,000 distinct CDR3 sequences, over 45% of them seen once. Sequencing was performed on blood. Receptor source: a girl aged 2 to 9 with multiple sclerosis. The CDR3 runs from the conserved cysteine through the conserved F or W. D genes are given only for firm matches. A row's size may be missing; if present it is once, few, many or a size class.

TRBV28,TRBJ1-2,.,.,CASSLSESGYGYTF,TGTGCCAGCAGTTTATCTGAGTCGGGCTATGGCTACACCTTC
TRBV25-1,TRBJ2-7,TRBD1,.,CASSDRDRIEQYF,TGTGCCAGCAGTGATAGGGACAGGATCGAGCAGTACTTC
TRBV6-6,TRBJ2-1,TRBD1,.,CASSSVIDRGGNEQFF,TGTGCCAGCAGTTCGGTGATCGACAGGGGCGGCAATGAGCAGTTCTTC
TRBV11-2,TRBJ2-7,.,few,CASSLSGDPFYEQYF,TGTGCCAGCAGCTTATCAGGGGACCCCTTCTACGAGCAGTACTTC
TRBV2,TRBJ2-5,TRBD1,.,CASRIGGQGQETQYF,TGTGCCAGCAGGATCGGAGGACAGGGGCAAGAGACCCAGTACTTC
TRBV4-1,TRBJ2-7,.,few,CASSPQGDGGEQYF,TGCGCCAGCAGCCCCCAAGGGGACGGGGGCGAGCAGTACTTC
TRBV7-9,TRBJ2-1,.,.,CASSYPINEQFF,TGTGCCAGCAGTTACCCCATCAATGAGCAGTTCTTC
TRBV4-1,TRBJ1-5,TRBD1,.,CASSQVSQGINQPQHF,TGCGCCAGCAGCCAAGTGTCACAGGGGATAAATCAGCCCCAGCATTTT
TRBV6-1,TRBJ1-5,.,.,CASSEVGDSYYSNQPQHF,TGTGCCAGCAGTGAAGTAGGAGACTCCTACTATAGCAATCAGCCCCAGCATTTT
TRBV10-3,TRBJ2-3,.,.,CAISDPDRDEDGTDTQYF,TGTGCCATCAGTGACCCCGACCGGGACGAAGACGGCACAGATACGCAGTATTTT
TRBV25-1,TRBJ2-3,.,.,CASSEPITDTQYF,TGTGCCAGCAGTGAACCTATCACAGATACGCAGTATTTT
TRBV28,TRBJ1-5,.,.,CGSSFVGAAQHF,TGTGGCAGCAGTTTTGTGGGTGCTGCCCAGCATTTT
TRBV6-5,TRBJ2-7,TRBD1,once,CASSPRDRGTRNEQYF,TGTGCCAGCAGCCCCCGGGACAGGGGGACGAGAAACGAGCAGTACTTC
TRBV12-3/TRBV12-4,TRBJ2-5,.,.,CASRPTLQETQYF,TGTGCCAGCAGGCCCACGCTACAAGAGACCCAGTACTTC
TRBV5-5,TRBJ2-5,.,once,CASSPSGRDEQYF,TGTGCCAGCAGCCCTTCAGGGCGCGATGAGCAGTACTTC
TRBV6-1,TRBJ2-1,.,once,CGSSEAGNYNEQFF,TGTGGCAGCAGTGAAGCTGGCAACTACAATGAGCAGTTCTTC
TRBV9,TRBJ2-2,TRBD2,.,CASSGTSGTLGELFF,TGTGCCAGCAGCGGGACTAGCGGGACACTCGGGGAGCTGTTTTTT
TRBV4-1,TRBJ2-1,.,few,CASSQNNEQFF,TGTGCCAGTTCACAGAACAATGAGCAGTTCTTC
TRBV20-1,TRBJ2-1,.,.,CSAIPTDSYNEQFF,TGCAGTGCCATCCCGACAGATTCCTATAATGAGCAGTTCTTC
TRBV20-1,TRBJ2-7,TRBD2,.,CSALGLAGNSYEQYF,TGCAGTGCTCTGGGACTAGCGGGGAACTCCTACGAGCAGTACTTC
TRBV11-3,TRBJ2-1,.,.,CASRATRAQDNEEQFF,TGTGCCAGCAGGGCTACTAGAGCCCAGGACAATGAGGAGCAGTTCTTC
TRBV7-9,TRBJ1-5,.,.,CASSSSTGSNSQHF,TGTGCCAGCAGCTCTTCCACAGGGAGCAATTCCCAGCATTTT
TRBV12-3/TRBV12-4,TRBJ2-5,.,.,CASSGPSESGGMTQYF,TGTGCCAGCAGTGGGCCTAGCGAATCTGGGGGTATGACCCAGTACTTC
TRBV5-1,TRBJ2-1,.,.,CASSRQGTYEQFF,TGCGCCAGCAGTAGGCAGGGAACCTATGAGCAGTTCTTC
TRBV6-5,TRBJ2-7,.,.,CASSQGPSYEQYF,TGTGCCAGCAGCCAGGGGCCTTCCTACGAGCAGTACTTC
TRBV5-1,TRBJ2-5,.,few,CASSLPTGQETQYF,TGCGCCAGCAGCCTGCCTACTGGTCAAGAGACCCAGTACTTC
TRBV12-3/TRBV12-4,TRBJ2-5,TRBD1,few,CASSRQGARGETQYF,TGTGCCAGCAGTAGACAGGGGGCTCGGGGAGAGACCCAGTACTTC
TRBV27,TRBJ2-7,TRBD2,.,CASSPTGGTYEQYF,TGTGCCAGCAGTCCTACGGGGGGGACCTACGAGCAGTACTTC
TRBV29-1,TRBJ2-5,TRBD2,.,CSAQGSTSGFQETQYF,TGCAGCGCCCAAGGGTCGACTAGCGGGTTCCAAGAGACCCAGTACTTC
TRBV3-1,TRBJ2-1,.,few,CASSQRQPLSYNEQFF,TGTGCCAGCAGCCAGAGACAGCCCCTCTCCTACAATGAGCAGTTCTTC
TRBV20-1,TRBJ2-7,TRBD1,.,CSVRGQGSSYEQYF,TGCAGTGTTAGAGGACAGGGTAGCTCCTACGAGCAGTACTTC
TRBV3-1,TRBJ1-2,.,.,CASTAGNYGYTF,TGTGCCAGCACAGCCGGAAACTATGGCTACACCTTC
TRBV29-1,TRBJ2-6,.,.,CSVAEAGANVLTF,TGCAGCGTTGCCGAAGCTGGGGCCAACGTCCTGACTTTC
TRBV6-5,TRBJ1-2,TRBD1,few,CASSPGTGLWVGYTF,TGTGCCAGCAGTCCCGGGACAGGGCTTTGGGTTGGCTACACCTTC
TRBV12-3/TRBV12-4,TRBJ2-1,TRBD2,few,CASSLLAGSPSEQFF,TGTGCCAGCAGCCTACTAGCGGGATCTCCCAGCGAGCAGTTCTTC
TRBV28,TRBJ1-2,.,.,CASSPWSYSPGYGYTF,TGTGCCAGCAGTCCATGGTCCTATTCCCCCGGCTATGGCTACACCTTC
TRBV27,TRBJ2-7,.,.,CASSHGLTSTPFYEQYF,TGTGCCAGCAGTCATGGACTAACGAGCACTCCATTCTACGAGCAGTACTTC
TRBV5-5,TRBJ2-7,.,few,CASSLGRLPDYEQYF,TGTGCCAGCAGCTTGGGCCGACTCCCGGATTACGAGCAGTACTTC
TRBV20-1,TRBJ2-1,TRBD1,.,CSARDPTGGTSSYNEQFF,TGCAGTGCTAGAGATCCGACAGGGGGCACTAGCTCCTACAATGAGCAGTTCTTC
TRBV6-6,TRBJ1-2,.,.,CASSFRAYYGYTF,TGTGCCAGCAGTTTTAGAGCTTACTATGGCTACACCTTC
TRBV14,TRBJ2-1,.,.,CASSQGRESVYNEQFF,TGTGCCAGCAGCCAAGGACGGGAAAGTGTCTACAATGAGCAGTTCTTC
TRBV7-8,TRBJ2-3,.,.,CASSLHEDSTDTQYF,TGTGCCAGCAGCTTGCATGAGGATAGCACAGATACGCAGTATTTT
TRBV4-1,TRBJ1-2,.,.,CASSQVMPGNGYTF,TGCGCCAGCAGCCAAGTCATGCCAGGGAACGGCTACACCTTC
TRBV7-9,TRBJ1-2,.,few,CASSHQQKTGGGYGYTF,TGTGCCAGCAGCCACCAACAGAAGACAGGCGGGGGCTATGGCTACACCTTC
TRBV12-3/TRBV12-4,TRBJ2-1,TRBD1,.,CASSYRQGAGNEQFF,TGTGCCAGCAGTTATAGGCAGGGGGCAGGCAATGAGCAGTTCTTC
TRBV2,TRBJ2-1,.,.,CASSEGGVFYNEQFF,TGTGCCAGCAGTGAAGGCGGGGTCTTCTACAATGAGCAGTTCTTC
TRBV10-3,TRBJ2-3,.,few,CAIRLDRSDTQYF,TGTGCCATCAGGCTGGACAGATCGGATACGCAGTATTTT
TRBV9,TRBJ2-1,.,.,CASSVGRVAYNEQFF,TGTGCCAGCAGCGTAGGCAGGGTGGCGTACAATGAGCAGTTCTTC
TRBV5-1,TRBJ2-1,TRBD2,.,CASSLGGIAGGRTYNEQFF,TGCGCCAGCAGCTTGGGGGGGATAGCGGGAGGAAGAACCTACAATGAGCAGTTCTTC
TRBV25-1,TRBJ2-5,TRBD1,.,CASSGQGRGEETQCF,TGTGCCAGCTCCGGACAGGGCAGAGGGGAAGAGACCCAGTGCTTC
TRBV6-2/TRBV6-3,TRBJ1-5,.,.,CASSYRTPYQPQHF,TGTGCCAGCAGTTATCGAACACCTTATCAGCCCCAGCATTTT
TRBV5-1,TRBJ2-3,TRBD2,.,CASSLRGGLSTDTQYF,TGCGCCAGCAGCCTACGGGGGGGCTTGAGCACAGATACGCAGTATTTT
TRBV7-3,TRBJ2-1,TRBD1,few,CASSFGTGTYNEQFF,TGTGCCAGCAGCTTTGGGACAGGGACCTACAATGAGCAGTTCTTC
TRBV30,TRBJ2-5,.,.,CAWRTGSSQETQYF,TGTGCCTGGAGGACGGGTAGCTCCCAAGAGACCCAGTACTTC
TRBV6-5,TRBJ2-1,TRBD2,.,CASSYSRLAGVTEQFF,TGTGCCAGCAGTTACTCCCGGCTAGCGGGGGTGACTGAGCAGTTCTTC
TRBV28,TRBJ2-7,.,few,CASSPVGEQYF,TGTGCCAGCAGTCCGGTGGGCGAGCAGTACTTC
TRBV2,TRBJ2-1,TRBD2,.,CASRISGRDYNEQFF,TGTGCCAGCCGAATCAGCGGGAGGGATTACAATGAGCAGTTCTTC
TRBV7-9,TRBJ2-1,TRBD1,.,CASSSQGANERFF,TGTGCCAGCAGCTCACAGGGGGCGAATGAGCGGTTCTTC
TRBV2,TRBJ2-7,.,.,CASRAVGHEQYF,TGTGCCAGCAGGGCTGTGGGGCACGAGCAGTACTTC
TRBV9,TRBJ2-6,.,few,CASSVVRGQSSYSGANVLTF,TGTGCCAGCAGCGTAGTTCGGGGGCAGTCCAGTTACTCTGGGGCCAACGTCCTGACTTTC